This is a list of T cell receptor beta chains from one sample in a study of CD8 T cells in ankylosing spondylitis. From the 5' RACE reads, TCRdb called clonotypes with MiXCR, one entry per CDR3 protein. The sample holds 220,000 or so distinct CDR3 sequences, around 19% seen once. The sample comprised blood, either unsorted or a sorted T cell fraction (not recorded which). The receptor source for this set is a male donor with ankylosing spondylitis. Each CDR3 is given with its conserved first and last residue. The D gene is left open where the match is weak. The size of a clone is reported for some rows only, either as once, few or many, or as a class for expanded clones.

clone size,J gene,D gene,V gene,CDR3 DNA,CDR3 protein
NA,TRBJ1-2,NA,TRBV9,TGTGCCAGCAGCGTATTGGCAGCGGACTATGGCTACACCTTC,CASSVLAADYGYTF
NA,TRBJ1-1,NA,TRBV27,TGTGCCAGCAGTGCCACACGGAACACTGAAGCTTTCTTT,CASSATRNTEAFF
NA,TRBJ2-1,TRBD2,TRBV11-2,TGTGCCAGCAGCCTCGGACTAGCGGCAAGCTACAATGAGCAGTTCTTC,CASSLGLAASYNEQFF
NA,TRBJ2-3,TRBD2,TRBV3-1,TGTGCCAGCAGCAGGACTAGCGGGGTTGCAGATACGCAGTATTTT,CASSRTSGVADTQYF
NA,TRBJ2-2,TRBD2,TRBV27,TGTGCCAGCAGCACCGGGACTAGCGGGATCCCCGGGGAGCTGTTTTTT,CASSTGTSGIPGELFF
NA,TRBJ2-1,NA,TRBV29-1,TGCAGCGTTCCCAAGGGCCCGGCCAGGGGCCCCTACAATGAGCAGTTCTTC,CSVPKGPARGPYNEQFF
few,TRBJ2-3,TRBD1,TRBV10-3,TGTGCCATCAAAGACAGGGCTAACACAGATACGCAGTATTTT,CAIKDRANTDTQYF
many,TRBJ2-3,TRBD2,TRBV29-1,TGCAGCGTTGAAGAAGGTAGCGGGATGCAGTATTTT,CSVEEGSGMQYF
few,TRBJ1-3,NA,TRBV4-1,TGCGCCAGCAGCCAAGAACCATTGCCGGGCCCAGCCTATTTT,CASSQEPLPGPAYF
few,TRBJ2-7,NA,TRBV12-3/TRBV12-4,TGTGCCAGCAGCGAACAGGCTAGCTCCTACGAGCAGTACTTC,CASSEQASSYEQYF
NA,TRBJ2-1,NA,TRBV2,TGTGCCAGCAGTGAGTGGGGTTTAAGAGATGAGCAGTTCTTC,CASSEWGLRDEQFF
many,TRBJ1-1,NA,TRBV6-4,TGTGCCAGCAGTGACGGGCTTGAAGCTTTCTTT,CASSDGLEAFF
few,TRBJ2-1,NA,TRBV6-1,TGTGCCAGCAGTGGAGGCGGCACACATGAGCAGTTCTTC,CASSGGGTHEQFF
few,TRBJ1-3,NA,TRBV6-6,TGTGCCAGCAATTCGGGATACGGAAACACCATATATTTT,CASNSGYGNTIYF
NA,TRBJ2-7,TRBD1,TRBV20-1,TGCAGTGCCCGTGGGACAGGGGGTCCCTACGAGCAGTACTTC,CSARGTGGPYEQYF
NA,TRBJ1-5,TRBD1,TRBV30,TGTGCCTGGAGTGTACCGGGTGACAGGGCCCAGCATTTT,CAWSVPGDRAQHF
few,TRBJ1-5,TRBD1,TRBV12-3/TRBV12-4,TGTGCCAGCAGTCTGGGTCCAGGGGGCCAGCCCCAGCATTTT,CASSLGPGGQPQHF
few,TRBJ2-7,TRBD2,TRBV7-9,TGTGCCAGCAGCGCGGGACTAGCGGGCAACTACGAGCAGTACTTC,CASSAGLAGNYEQYF
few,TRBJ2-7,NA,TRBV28,TGTGCCAGCAGTTGGCAGGTACGAGACGAGCAGTACTTC,CASSWQVRDEQYF
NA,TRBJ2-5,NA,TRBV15,TGTGCCACCAGCAGAGTAGAGTCTGGCGGACAAGAGACCCAGTACTTC,CATSRVESGGQETQYF
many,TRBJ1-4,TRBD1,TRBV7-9,TGTGCCAGCAGCCAAGCGGACAGGATCGAAGGGAAACTGTTTTTT,CASSQADRIEGKLFF
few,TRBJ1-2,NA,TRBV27,TGTGCCAGCAGAAGCCTTTGGACACTCGAAGGGGACGGCTACACCTTC,CASRSLWTLEGDGYTF
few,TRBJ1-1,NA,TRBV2,TGTGCCAGCAGCTGGGCAGGTACGAACACTGAAGCTTTCTTT,CASSWAGTNTEAFF
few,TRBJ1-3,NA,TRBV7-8,TGTGCCAGCAGCCCCCCGGACAGTGACTCTGGAAACACCATATATTTT,CASSPPDSDSGNTIYF
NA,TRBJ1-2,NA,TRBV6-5,TGTGCCAGCAGTCTAGCGGGTGGGGGCTACACCTTC,CASSLAGGGYTF
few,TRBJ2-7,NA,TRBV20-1,TGCAGTGCTAAGCCCCTGCTAGGCTACGAGCAGTACTTC,CSAKPLLGYEQYF
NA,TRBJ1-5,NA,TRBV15,TGTGCCACCAGCAGAGATCTGGGGGATCAGCCCCAGCATTTT,CATSRDLGDQPQHF
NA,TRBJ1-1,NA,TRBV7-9,TGTGCCAGCACCACCGTGTCAGATATGAACACTGAAGCTTTCTTT,CASTTVSDMNTEAFF
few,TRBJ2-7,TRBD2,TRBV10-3,TGTGCCATCAGCGGACTCGGGACTAGCGAAAACTACGAGCAGTACTTC,CAISGLGTSENYEQYF
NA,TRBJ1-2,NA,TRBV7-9,TGTGCCAGCAGCTCCTTACCCGGTACGGGCTATGGCTACACCTTC,CASSSLPGTGYGYTF
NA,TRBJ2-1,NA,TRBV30,TGTGCCTGGAGTGTGGGCCTAAGCTCCTACAATGAGCAGTTCTTC,CAWSVGLSSYNEQFF
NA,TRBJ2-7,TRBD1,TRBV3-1,TGTGCCAGCAGTAACGGACAGGGCTACGCGGACGAGCAGTACTTC,CASSNGQGYADEQYF
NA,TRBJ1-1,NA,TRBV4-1,TGCGCCAGCAGCCAAGGCTGGGGATACACTGAAGCTTTCTTT,CASSQGWGYTEAFF
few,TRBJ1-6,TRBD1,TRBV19,TGTGCCAGTAGTTCTGACAGGGCGGACTCACCCCTCCACTTT,CASSSDRADSPLHF
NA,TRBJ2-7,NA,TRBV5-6,TGTGCCAGCAGCCGCGGCGCAGGCTCCTACGAGCAGTACTTC,CASSRGAGSYEQYF
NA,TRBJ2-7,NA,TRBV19,TGTGCCAGTAGTGTTGGGAACCACGAGCAGTACTTC,CASSVGNHEQYF
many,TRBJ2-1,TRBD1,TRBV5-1,TGCGCCAGCAGCGGGACAGGGGTGGGAAATGAGCAGTTCTTC,CASSGTGVGNEQFF
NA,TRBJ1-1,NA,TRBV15,TGTGCCACCAGCAGACACATTGAGAACACTGAAGCTTTCTTT,CATSRHIENTEAFF
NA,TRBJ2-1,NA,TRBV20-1,TGCAGTGCTAGCTCCATAAAATGCGACAGAGGCAATGAGCAGTTCTTC,CSASSIKCDRGNEQFF
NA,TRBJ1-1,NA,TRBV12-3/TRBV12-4,TGTGCCAGCAGTTTGAGGGATCTGAACACTGAAGCTTTCTTT,CASSLRDLNTEAFF
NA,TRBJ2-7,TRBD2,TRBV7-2,TGTGCCAGCAGCTCAGTCCGCCTAGCGGGAGGCGAGCAGTACTTC,CASSSVRLAGGEQYF
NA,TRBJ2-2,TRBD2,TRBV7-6,TGTGCCAGCAGCCTAAGTCCTAGCGGGGGGGCTTACACCGGGGAGCTGTTTTTT,CASSLSPSGGAYTGELFF
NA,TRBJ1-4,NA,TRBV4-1,TGCGCCAGCAGCCGGGTACAGGGTGTAACTAATGAAAAACTGTTTTTT,CASSRVQGVTNEKLFF
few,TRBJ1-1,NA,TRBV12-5,TGTGCTAGTGGTTTGTTGAATGGCAGGGAGGCTGAAGCTTTCTTT,CASGLLNGREAEAFF
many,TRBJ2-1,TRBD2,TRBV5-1,TGCGCCAGCAGCGGCGGACTAGCTCCCAATGAGCAGTTCTTC,CASSGGLAPNEQFF
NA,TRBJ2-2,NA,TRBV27,TGTGCCAGCAGTTCAAAGGGGCTTGGCGGGGAGCTGTTTTTT,CASSSKGLGGELFF
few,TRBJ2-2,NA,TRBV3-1,TGTGCCAGCAGCCCCGCGGTTAGGACCGGGGAGCTGTTTTTT,CASSPAVRTGELFF
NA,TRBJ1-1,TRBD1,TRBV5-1,TGCGCCAGCAGCTGGGGGAGGGGGCTGAGGAAGGTCCTTATGAACACTGAAGCTTTCTTT,CASSWGRGLRKVLMNTEAFF
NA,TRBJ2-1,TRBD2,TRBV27,TGTGCCGCCTCTCCTAGCGGGAGTCGCTACAATGAGCAGTTCTTC,CAASPSGSRYNEQFF
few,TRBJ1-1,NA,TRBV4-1,TGCGCCAGCAGCCAAGACGGACCCGGGTCTCTGGGGACTGAAGCTTTCTTT,CASSQDGPGSLGTEAFF
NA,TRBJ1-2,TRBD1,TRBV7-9,TGTGCCAGCAGCCTAGGGACAGGGGCTAACTATGGCTACACCTTC,CASSLGTGANYGYTF
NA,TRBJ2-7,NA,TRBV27,TGTGCCGCGGGGGCGCGATCCTACGAGCAGTACTTC,CAAGARSYEQYF
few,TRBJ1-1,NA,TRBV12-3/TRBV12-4,TGTGCCAGCAGTAATGTCAGGGGTACTGAAGCTTTCTTT,CASSNVRGTEAFF